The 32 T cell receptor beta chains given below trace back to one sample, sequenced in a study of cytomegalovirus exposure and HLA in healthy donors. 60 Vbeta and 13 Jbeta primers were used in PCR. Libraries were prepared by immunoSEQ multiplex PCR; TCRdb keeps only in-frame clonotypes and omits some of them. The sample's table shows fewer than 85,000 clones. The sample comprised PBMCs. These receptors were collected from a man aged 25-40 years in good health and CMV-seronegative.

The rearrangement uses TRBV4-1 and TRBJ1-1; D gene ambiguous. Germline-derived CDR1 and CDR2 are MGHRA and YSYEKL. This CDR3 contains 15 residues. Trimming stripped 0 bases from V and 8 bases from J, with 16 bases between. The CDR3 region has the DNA TGCGCCAGCAGCCAAGAGAGGGTAGAGCGGCCCGAAGCTTTCTTT. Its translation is CASSQERVERPEAFF.

Here the CDR3 DNA reads TGCAGCGAGAGGGGGCCAGACTATGGCTACACCTTC. Residues: CSERGPDYGYTF. The chain is built from TRBV29-1 and TRBJ1-2; TRBD1 matches at 7 bases. The trim removed 7 bases at V and 3 bases at J, leaving 5 bases unmatched. This CDR3 is 12 amino acids long. From germline, CDR1 is SQVTM and CDR2 ANQGSEA.

The DNA for the CDR3 is TGTGCCAGCACCTCGGACAGGGCCGGCAATCAGCCCCAGCATTTT. This encodes CASTSDRAGNQPQHF. The chain uses TRBV28 and TRBJ1-5; TRBD1 matches at 8 bases. With V trimmed by 7 bases and J by 2 bases, 7 bases remained unmatched. CDR1 and CDR2 from the germline V gene are MDHEN and SYDVKM. This CDR3 comprises 15 residues.

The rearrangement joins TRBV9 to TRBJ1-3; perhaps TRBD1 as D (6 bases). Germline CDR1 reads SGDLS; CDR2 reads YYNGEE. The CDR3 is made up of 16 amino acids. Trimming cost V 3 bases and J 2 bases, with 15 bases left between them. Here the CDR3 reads CASSAEQGAPGNTIYF. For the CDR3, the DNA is TGTGCCAGCAGCGCTGAACAGGGAGCCCCTGGAAACACCATATATTTT.

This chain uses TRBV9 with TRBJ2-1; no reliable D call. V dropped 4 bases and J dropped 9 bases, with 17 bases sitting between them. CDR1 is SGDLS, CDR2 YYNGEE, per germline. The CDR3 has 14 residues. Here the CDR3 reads CASSPRNLASEQFF. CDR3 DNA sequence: TGTGCCAGCAGCCCCCGTAATCTGGCCTCTGAGCAGTTCTTC.

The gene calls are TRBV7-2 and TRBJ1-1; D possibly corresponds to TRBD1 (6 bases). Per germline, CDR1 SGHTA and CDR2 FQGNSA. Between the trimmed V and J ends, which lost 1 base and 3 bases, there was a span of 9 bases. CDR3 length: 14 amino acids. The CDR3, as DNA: TGTGCCAGCAGCTTAGGGGGGGGCGACACTGAAGCTTTCTTT. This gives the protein CASSLGGGDTEAFF.

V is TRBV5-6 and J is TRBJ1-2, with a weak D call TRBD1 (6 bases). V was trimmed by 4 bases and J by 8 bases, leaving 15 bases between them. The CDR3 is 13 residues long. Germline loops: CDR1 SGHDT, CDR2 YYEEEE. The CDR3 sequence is CASSPQGFGGYTF. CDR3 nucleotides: TGTGCCAGCAGCCCCCAGGGGTTCGGGGGCTACACCTTC.

The CDR3 is CASSLDGSTEQYF. The CDR3 DNA is TGTGCCAGCAGCTTAGACGGGTCCACCGAGCAGTACTTC. V is TRBV7-9 and J is TRBJ2-7, with D unresolved. CDR3 size: 13 residues. Germline-derived CDR1 and CDR2 are SEHNR and FQNEAQ (reference sequence). Trimming removed 1 base at V and 6 bases at J, with 10 bases between.

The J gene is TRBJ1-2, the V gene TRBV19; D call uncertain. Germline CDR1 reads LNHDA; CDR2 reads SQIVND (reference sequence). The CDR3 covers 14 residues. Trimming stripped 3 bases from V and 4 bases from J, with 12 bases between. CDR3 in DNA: TGTGCCAGTAGTATCGCGCGGCCGCTCTATGGCTACACCTTC. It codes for CASSIARPLYGYTF.

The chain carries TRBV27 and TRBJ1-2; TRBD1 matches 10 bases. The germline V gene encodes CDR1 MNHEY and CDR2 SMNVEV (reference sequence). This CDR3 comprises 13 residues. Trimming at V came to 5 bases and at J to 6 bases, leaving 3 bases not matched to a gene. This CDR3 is CASSGDRGNGYTF. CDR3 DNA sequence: TGTGCCAGCAGTGGGGACAGGGGAAATGGCTACACCTTC.

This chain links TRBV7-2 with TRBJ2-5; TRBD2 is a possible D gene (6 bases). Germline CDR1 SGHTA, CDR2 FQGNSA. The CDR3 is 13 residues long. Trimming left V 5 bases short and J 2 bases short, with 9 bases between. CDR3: CASSRDWQETQYF. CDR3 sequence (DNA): TGTGCCAGCAGCCGGGACTGGCAAGAGACCCAGTACTTC.

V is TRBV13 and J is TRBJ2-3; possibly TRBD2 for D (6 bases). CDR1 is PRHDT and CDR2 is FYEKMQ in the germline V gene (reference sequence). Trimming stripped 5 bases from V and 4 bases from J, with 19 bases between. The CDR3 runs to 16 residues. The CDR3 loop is CASSGGIRTGPDTQYF. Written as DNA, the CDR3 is TGTGCCAGCAGCGGGGGGATCCGCACGGGCCCAGATACGCAGTATTTT.

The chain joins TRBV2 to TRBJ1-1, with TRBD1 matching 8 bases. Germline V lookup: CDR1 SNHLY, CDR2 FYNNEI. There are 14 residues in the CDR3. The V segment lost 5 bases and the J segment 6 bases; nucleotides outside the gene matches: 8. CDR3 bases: TGTGCCAGCAGTAGACGCACAGGGGGGGCTGAAGCTTTCTTT. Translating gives CASSRRTGGAEAFF.

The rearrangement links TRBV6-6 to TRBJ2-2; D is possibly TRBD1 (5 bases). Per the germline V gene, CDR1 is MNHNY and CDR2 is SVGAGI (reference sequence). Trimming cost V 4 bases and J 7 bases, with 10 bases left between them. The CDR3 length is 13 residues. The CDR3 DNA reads TGTGCCAGCAGTTGGGGCGCTGGCGGGGAGCTGTTTTTT. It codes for CASSWGAGGELFF.

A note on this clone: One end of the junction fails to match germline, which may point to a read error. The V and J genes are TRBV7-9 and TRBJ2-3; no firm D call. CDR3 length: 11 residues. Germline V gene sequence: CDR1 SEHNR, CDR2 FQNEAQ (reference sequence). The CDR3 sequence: CASSLSETQYF. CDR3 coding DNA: TGTGCCAGCAGCTTATCAGAAACGCAGTATTTT.

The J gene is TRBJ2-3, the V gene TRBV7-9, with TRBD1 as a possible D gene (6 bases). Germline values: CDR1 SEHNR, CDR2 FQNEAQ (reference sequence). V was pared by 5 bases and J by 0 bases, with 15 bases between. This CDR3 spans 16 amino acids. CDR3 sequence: CASSLGQLTSTDTQYF. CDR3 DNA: TGTGCCAGCAGCCTCGGACAGCTTACAAGCACAGATACGCAGTATTTT.

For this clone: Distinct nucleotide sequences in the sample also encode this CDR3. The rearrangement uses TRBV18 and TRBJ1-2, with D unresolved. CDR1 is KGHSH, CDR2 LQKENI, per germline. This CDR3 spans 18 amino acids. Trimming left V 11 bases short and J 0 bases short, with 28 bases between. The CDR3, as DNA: TGTGCCTACTCGCCATACGCTCGGCTAATCCTAGCTAACTATGGCTACACCTTC. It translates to CAYSPYARLILANYGYTF.

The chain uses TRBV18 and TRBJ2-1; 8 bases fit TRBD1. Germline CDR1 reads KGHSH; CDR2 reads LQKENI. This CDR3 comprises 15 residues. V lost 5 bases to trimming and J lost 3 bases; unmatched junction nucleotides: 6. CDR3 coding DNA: TGTGCCAGCTCATTGAGGACAGGGTACTACAATGAGCAGTTCTTC. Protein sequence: CASSLRTGYYNEQFF.

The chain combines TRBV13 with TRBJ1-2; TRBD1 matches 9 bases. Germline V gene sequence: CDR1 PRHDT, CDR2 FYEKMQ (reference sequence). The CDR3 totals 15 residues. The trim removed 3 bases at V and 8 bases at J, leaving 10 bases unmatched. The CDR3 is CASSLRLTGGSGYTF. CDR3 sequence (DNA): TGTGCCAGCAGCTTGAGACTTACAGGGGGCTCAGGCTACACCTTC.

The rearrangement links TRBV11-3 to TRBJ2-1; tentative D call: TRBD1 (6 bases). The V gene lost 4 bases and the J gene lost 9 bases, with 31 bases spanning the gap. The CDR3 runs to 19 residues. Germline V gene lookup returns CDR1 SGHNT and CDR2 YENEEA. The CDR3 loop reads CASSSPPRDTIWGDGEQFF. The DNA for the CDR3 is TGTGCCAGCAGCTCACCTCCCCGGGACACTATTTGGGGAGATGGTGAGCAGTTCTTC.

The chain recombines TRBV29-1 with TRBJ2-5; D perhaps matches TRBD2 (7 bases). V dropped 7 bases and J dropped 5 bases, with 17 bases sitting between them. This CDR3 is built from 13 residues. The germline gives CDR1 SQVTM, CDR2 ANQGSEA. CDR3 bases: TGCAGCGCAAGGAGGGGGAGGGGGGAGACCCAGTACTTC. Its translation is CSARRGRGETQYF.

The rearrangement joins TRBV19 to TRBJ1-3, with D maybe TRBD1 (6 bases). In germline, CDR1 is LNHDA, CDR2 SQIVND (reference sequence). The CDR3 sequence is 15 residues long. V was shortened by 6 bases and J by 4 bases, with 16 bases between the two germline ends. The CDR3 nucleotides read TGTGCCAGTAGAGACCCCGGGGGGCCCGGAAACACCATATATTTT. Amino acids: CASRDPGGPGNTIYF.

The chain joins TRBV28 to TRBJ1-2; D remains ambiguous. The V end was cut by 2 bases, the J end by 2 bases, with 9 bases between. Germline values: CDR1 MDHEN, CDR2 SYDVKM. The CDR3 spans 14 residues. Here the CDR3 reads CASSLGLMNYGYTF. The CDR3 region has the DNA TGTGCCAGCAGTTTAGGACTCATGAACTATGGCTACACCTTC.

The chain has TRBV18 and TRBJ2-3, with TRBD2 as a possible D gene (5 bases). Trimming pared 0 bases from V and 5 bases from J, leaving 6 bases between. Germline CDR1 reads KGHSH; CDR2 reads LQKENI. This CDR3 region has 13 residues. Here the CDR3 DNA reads TGTGCCAGCTCACCACCGGGGAGAGATACGCAGTATTTT. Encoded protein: CASSPPGRDTQYF.

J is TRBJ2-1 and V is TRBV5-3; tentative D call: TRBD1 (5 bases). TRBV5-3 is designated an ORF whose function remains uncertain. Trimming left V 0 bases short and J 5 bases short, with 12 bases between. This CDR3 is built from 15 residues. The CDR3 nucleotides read TGTGCCAGAAGCTTGGCTAGGGGTGGGGACAATGAGCAGTTCTTC. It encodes CARSLARGGDNEQFF.

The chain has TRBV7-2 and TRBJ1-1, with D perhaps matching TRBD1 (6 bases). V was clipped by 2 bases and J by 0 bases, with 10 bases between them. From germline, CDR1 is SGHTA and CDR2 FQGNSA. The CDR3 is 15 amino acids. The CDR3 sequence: CASSLLRGMNTEAFF. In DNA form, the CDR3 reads TGTGCCAGCAGCTTACTAAGGGGGATGAACACTGAAGCTTTCTTT. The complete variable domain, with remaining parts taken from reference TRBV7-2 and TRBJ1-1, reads GAGVSQSPSNKVTEKGKDVELRCDPISGHTALYWYRQSLGQGLEFLIYFQGNSAPDKSGLPSDRFSAERTGGSVSTLTIQRTQQEDSAVYLCASSLLRGMNTEAFFGQGTRLTVV.

The CDR3 here is CASSPGQALLSYTF. The CDR3 region has the DNA TGTGCCAGCAGCCCGGGACAGGCCCTCCTGAGCTACACCTTC. The V and J genes are TRBV7-9 and TRBJ1-2, with 8 bases fitting TRBD1. The J segment lost 9 bases and the V segment lost 5 bases, leaving 11 bases of the junction unmatched. The CDR3 spans 14 residues. Germline values: CDR1 SEHNR, CDR2 FQNEAQ (reference sequence).

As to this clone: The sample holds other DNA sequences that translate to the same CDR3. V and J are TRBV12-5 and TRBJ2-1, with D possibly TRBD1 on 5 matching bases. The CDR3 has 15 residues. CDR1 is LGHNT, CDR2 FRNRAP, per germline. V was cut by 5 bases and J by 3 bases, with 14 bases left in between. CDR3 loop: CASGLDSSLYNEQFF. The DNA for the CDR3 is TGTGCTAGTGGTCTTGACAGTTCCCTCTACAATGAGCAGTTCTTC.

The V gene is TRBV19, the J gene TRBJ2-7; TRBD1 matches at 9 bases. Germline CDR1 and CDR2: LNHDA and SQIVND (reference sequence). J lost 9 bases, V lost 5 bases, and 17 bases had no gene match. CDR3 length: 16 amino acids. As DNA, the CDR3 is TGTGCCAGTAGTGTTTTCCGGGACAGGGACCTACGAGGGCAGTACTTC. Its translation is CASSVFRDRDLRGQYF. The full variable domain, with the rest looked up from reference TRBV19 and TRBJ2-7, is DGGITQSPKYLFRKEGQNVTLSCEQNLNHDAMYWYRQDPGQGLRLIYYSQIVNDFQKGDIAEGYSVSREKKESFPLTVTSAQKNPTAFYLCASSVFRDRDLRGQYFGPGTRLTVT.

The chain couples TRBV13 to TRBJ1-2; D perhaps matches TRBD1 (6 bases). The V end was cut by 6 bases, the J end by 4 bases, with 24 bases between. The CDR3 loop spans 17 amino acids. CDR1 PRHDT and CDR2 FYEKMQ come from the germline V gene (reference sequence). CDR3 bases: TGTGCCAGCAGTCTCGGGTACCACAGGGAAGCTAGCTATGGCTACACCTTC. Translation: CASSLGYHREASYGYTF. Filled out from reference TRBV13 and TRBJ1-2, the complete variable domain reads AAGVIQSPRHLIKEKRETATLKCYPIPRHDTVYWYQQGPGQDPQFLISFYEKMQSDKGSIPDRFSAQQFSDYHSELNMSSLELGDSALYFCASSLGYHREASYGYTFGSGTRLTVV.

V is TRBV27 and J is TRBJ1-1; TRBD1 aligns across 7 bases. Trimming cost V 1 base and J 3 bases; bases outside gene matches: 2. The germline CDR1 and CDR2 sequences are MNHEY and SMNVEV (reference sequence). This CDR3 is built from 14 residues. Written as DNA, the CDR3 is TGTGCCAGCAGTTTATTGCAGGGGGACACTGAAGCTTTCTTT. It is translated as CASSLLQGDTEAFF.

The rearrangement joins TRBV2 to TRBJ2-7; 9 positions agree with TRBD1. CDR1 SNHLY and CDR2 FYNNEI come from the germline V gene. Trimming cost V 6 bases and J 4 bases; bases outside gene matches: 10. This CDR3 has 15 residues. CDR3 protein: CASRGGTGILYEQYF. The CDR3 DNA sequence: TGTGCCAGCAGGGGCGGGACAGGGATTCTGTACGAGCAGTACTTC.